This TCR beta chain was recorded in a study of T cell responses to AZD1222 COVID-19 vaccine. This CDR3 region has 15 residues. V lost 3 bases, J lost 7 bases, and 19 bases lay in between. Germline V lookup: CDR1 SGHRS, CDR2 YFSETQ. Produced via immunoSEQ multiplex PCR; TCRdb's table is partial and in-frame only. The sample gives fewer than 250,000 clones, roughly 91% of which show up once; 0.95% to 1.1% is in the top ten. The material sequenced was peripheral blood, taken on day 0 of MenACWY control vaccination. This chain connects TRBV5-1 to TRBJ1-2; D is uncertain. The clonotype originates from an adult in good health. This chain's CDR3 is CASSYYREAAGGYTF. In DNA, the CDR3 is TGCGCCAGCAGCTACTACCGGGAGGCCGCGGGTGGCTACACCTTC.